Sequencing of this T cell receptor (beta chain) was carried out in a study of OX40 agonist ivuxolimab in advanced cancers. Looked up from germline, CDR1 is LNHDA and CDR2 is SQIVND (reference sequence). V shed 7 bases and J shed 2 bases, with 18 bases lying between them. This CDR3 is built from 16 residues. This clone has just a few counts. What it binds is not known. Clones were read by immunoSEQ multiplex PCR, and TCRdb kept only the in-frame ones, dropping some. The table records some 83,000 clones, 80% to 90% of them present only once. Points from the study as a whole: At 0.1-3.0 mg/kg, partial responders had clonal expansion among the lowest observed.

This chain joins TRBV19 and TRBJ1-5; the D gene is possibly TRBD1 (5 bases). This TCR was sampled from an adult with an advanced solid tumor such as melanoma, head and neck, liver or kidney cancer. The source was CD4+ or CD8+ T cells sorted from blood, collected in a trial of the OX40 agonist ivuxolimab. DNA for the CDR3: TGTGCCAGTACCACCCTTCCGCAGGGTGGCAATCAGCCCCAGCATTTT. Translation: CASTTLPQGGNQPQHF.